This T cell receptor (beta chain) emerged from a study of prognosis after radiotherapy for stage I lung cancer. Overall study: Among the enrolled patients, more than eleven had newly diagnosed primary stage I lung tumors, while about 5 had oligometastatic NSCLC following surgical resection of the primary tumor. Subsequent to radiotherapy, distant metastatic disease emerged in a handful of patients (median roughly seven months), whereas around 16 exhibited no significant progression.

Amplification of the TCR beta CDR3 (from genomic DNA) was done by two-round multiplex PCR. The first round of PCR was done with primers that matched each TRBV and TRBJ gene. Via MiXCR, TCRdb re-called the multiplex PCR reads, giving one row per CDR3 protein. The sample carries some 14,000 distinct CDR3 sequences, 31% recorded once. This clonotype was detected many times. This specimen consisted of PBMCs, obtained before or after stereotactic body radiation therapy (not recorded which). The receptor's source is a donor aged 50 or older with non-small cell lung cancer.

In nucleotides, the CDR3 is TGTGCCAGCAGTTACTCGAAAGACGGGAGCGAGACCCAGTACTTC. Protein product: CASSYSKDGSETQYF. This chain uses TRBV6-9 with TRBJ2-5; tentatively, D is TRBD2 (6 bases). The germline gives CDR1 MNHGY, CDR2 SVAAGI. The CDR3 has 15 residues. Trimming pared 3 bases from V and 5 bases from J, leaving 16 bases between.